The clone carrying this T cell receptor (beta chain) was counted ten times or more. Its antigen is undetermined. This sample is part of a study of human T cells and chemical hapten exposure. The study, taken as a whole, reports: The study found expanded TCRs formed significantly more large CDR3 similarity clusters than controls. Counts of expanded TCRs (at PT1) showed a positive correlation with patch test score. Alopecia in the donors means their immune response may deviate from healthy people's.

The library put unique molecular identifiers onto individual cDNA molecules. One entry per CDR3 protein, called by TCRdb with MiXCR from the RACE reads. The data contain around 330,000 distinct CDR3 sequences, about 5% of them seen just once; the ten biggest clones take up over 7%. V lost 3 bases and J 0 bases, leaving 5 bases between the germline ends. Germline loops: CDR1 SGHTA, CDR2 FQGNSA. The length of the CDR3 is 13 residues. Time point of the sample: pre-sensitization, week 0. The treatment was: therapeutic diphenylcyclopropenone sensitization with weekly scalp DPC. V usage is TRBV7-2 and J usage is TRBJ1-1; no firm D call. The clonotype was recovered from a woman younger than 35 with alopecia areata. Some clones in this sample may be carry-over from other donors' samples. The sample was whole blood, taken in connection with sensitization to the hapten diphenylcyclopropenone (DPC). The CDR3 sequence is CASSFHMNTEAFF. The DNA for the CDR3 is TGTGCCAGCAGCTTCCACATGAACACTGAAGCTTTCTTT.